The 19 T cell receptor beta chains reported below all come from one sample, sequenced in a study of cytomegalovirus exposure and HLA in healthy donors. The study ran its PCR with 60 Vbeta and 13 Jbeta primers. Generated by immunoSEQ multiplex PCR, the TCRdb table keeps only in-frame clones and is missing some. Among fewer than 150,000 clones listed, 70% to 80% were seen once. Sequences were obtained from PBMCs. The receptors stem from a woman aged 35 to 49 in good health and CMV-seropositive.

This sequence joins TRBV30 and TRBJ2-7; possible D gene TRBD2, 5 bases. Germline CDR1 and CDR2: GTSNPN and SVGIG (reference sequence). Trimming left V 0 bases short and J 7 bases short, with 13 bases between. This CDR3 region has 13 residues. CDR3 sequence (DNA): TGTGCCTGGAGTGTACGGGTTCCGGGGGAGCAGTACTTC. Amino acids: CAWSVRVPGEQYF.

The CDR3 DNA follows: TGCGCCAGCAGCCAAGATGCCAGACAGGCTGGCTATGGCTACACCTTC. Encoded protein: CASSQDARQAGYGYTF. The rearrangement joins TRBV4-1 to TRBJ1-2; a weak D match, TRBD1 (6 bases). Germline loops: CDR1 MGHRA, CDR2 YSYEKL. This CDR3 contains 16 residues. V was shortened by 0 bases and J by 4 bases, with 15 bases between the two germline ends.

The rearrangement links TRBV18 to TRBJ1-2; 12 bases match TRBD1. CDR3 length equals 18 residues. After removal of 2 bases from V and 2 bases from J, the junction contained 9 bases not matched to a gene. Germline CDR1 KGHSH, CDR2 LQKENI. The CDR3 loop is CASSPKVGTGGQNYGYTF. Here the CDR3 DNA reads TGTGCCAGCTCACCAAAAGTTGGGACAGGGGGCCAGAACTATGGCTACACCTTC.

Concerning this clone: Distinct nucleotide sequences in the sample also encode this CDR3. The chain combines TRBV19 with TRBJ1-5; 8 nucleotides align to TRBD1. CDR3 size: 15 residues. Per the germline V gene, CDR1 is LNHDA and CDR2 is SQIVND (reference sequence). V was pared by 2 bases and J by 7 bases, with 7 bases of the junction left unmatched. CDR3 sequence: CASSITAGGRQPQHF. The CDR3 DNA sequence: TGTGCCAGTAGTATAACAGCAGGGGGCAGGCAGCCCCAGCATTTT.

J is TRBJ1-1 and V is TRBV18; 9 bases line up with TRBD1. Per germline, CDR1 KGHSH and CDR2 LQKENI. V was clipped by 3 bases and J by 5 bases; unmatched bases: 4. CDR3 size: 14 residues. The CDR3 region is CASSPTGGRTEAFF. The CDR3 DNA follows: TGTGCCAGCTCACCTACAGGGGGCAGGACTGAAGCTTTCTTT.

V gene TRBV13 combines with J gene TRBJ1-2, with 8 positions matching TRBD1. Germline V gene lookup returns CDR1 PRHDT and CDR2 FYEKMQ (reference sequence). This CDR3 spans 15 amino acids. The J segment lost 6 bases and the V segment lost 5 bases, leaving 11 bases of the junction unmatched. This CDR3 reads CASSTGQGNLNGYTF. Written as DNA, the CDR3 is TGTGCCAGCAGCACTGGACAGGGTAATTTGAATGGCTACACCTTC.

The chain joins TRBV30 to TRBJ1-1; D is undetermined. Germline loops: CDR1 GTSNPN, CDR2 SVGIG (reference sequence). This CDR3 comprises 13 residues. The ends were cut back, 0 bases at V and 1 base at J, with 6 bases in the middle. CDR3 sequence reads: CAWSVLENTEAFF. The CDR3 bases are TGTGCCTGGAGTGTACTCGAGAACACTGAAGCTTTCTTT.

The chain's CDR3 is CASSGQLAAQETQYF. The CDR3 DNA reads as TGTGCCAGCAGTGGCCAACTAGCGGCACAAGAGACCCAGTACTTC. J is TRBJ2-5 and V is TRBV2; 8 positions match TRBD2. The germline V gene has CDR1 SNHLY and CDR2 FYNNEI. The CDR3 covers 15 residues. The V segment lost 4 bases and the J segment 2 bases; nucleotides outside the gene matches: 6. Using reference TRBV2 and TRBJ2-5 for the parts outside the CDR3, the full variable domain is EPEVTQTPSHQVTQMGQEVILRCVPISNHLYFYWYRQILGQKVEFLVSFYNNEISEKSEIFDDQFSVERPDGSNFTLKIRSTKLEDSAMYFCASSGQLAAQETQYFGPGTRLLVL.

This chain connects TRBV10-3 to TRBJ2-2, with a weak D call TRBD2 (6 bases). V gave up 11 bases and J gave up 2 bases, with 15 bases separating them. Germline V CDR1 and CDR2: ENHRY, SYGVKD. CDR3 length equals 14 residues. The CDR3 loop reads CAATGTPNTGELFF. The CDR3 coding sequence is TGTGCCGCTACCGGGACTCCTAACACCGGGGAGCTGTTTTTT.

V is TRBV7-8 and J is TRBJ1-5; 7 nucleotides agree with TRBD1. The V segment lost 5 bases and the J segment 3 bases; nucleotides outside the gene matches: 7. This CDR3 spans 15 amino acids. Germline V gene lookup returns CDR1 SGHVS and CDR2 FQNEAQ. The CDR3 DNA sequence: TGTGCCAGCAGCCCGAGGACAGGCTACAATCAGCCCCAGCATTTT. Its protein product is CASSPRTGYNQPQHF.

The table lists this clone with a few counts. This sequence joins TRBV18 and TRBJ1-2; weak D call: TRBD1 (5 bases). The V gene's germline CDR1 is KGHSH and CDR2 LQKENI. Deletions cut 0 bases from V and 1 base from J, with 15 bases between. CDR3 length equals 17 residues. The CDR3 coding sequence is TGTGCCAGCTCACCACCAAGGACACGAACTCTTAACTATGGCTACACCTTC. Translation gives CASSPPRTRTLNYGYTF. The entire variable domain, with the rest obtained from reference TRBV18 and TRBJ1-2, is as follows: NAGVMQNPRHLVRRRGQEARLRCSPMKGHSHVYWYRQLPEEGLKFMVYLQKENIIDESGMPKERFSAEFPKEGPSILRIQQVVRGDSAAYFCASSPPRTRTLNYGYTFGSGTRLTVV.

The chain is built from TRBV4-3 and TRBJ2-1, with D possibly being TRBD2 (6 bases). The V gene lost 4 bases and the J gene lost 5 bases, with 12 bases spanning the gap. The germline V gene encodes CDR1 LGHNA and CDR2 YSLEER. The CDR3 contains 14 residues. CDR3 in DNA: TGCGCCAGCAGCCTTGGGGGGATTAACAATGAGCAGTTCTTC. Its protein is CASSLGGINNEQFF.

This chain joins TRBV29-1 and TRBJ1-1, with D perhaps TRBD1 (5 bases). Germline-derived CDR1 and CDR2 are SQVTM and ANQGSEA. This CDR3 has 12 residues. Trimming pared 7 bases from V and 3 bases from J, leaving 12 bases between. The CDR3 coding sequence is TGCAGCGGAAATCCGGGGGACACTGAAGCTTTCTTT. This sequence encodes CSGNPGDTEAFF.

This clone was counted a single time. The chain carries TRBV5-1 and TRBJ2-5; TRBD2 agrees at 11 bases. The germline V gene has CDR1 SGHRS and CDR2 YFSETQ. This CDR3 is built from 16 residues. The ends lost 1 base at V and 5 bases at J; junction bases unmatched: 7. CDR3 in amino acids: CASSLTSGSRGETQYF. In nucleotides, the CDR3 is TGCGCCAGCAGCTTGACTAGCGGGAGTAGGGGGGAGACCCAGTACTTC.

The gene calls are TRBV9 and TRBJ2-7, with 7 bases aligning to TRBD1. Germline lookup yields CDR1 SGDLS and CDR2 YYNGEE. The CDR3 is 15 residues long. V lost 5 bases, J lost 0 bases, and 8 bases stayed unmatched. CDR3 protein: CASSSRDSSSYEQYF. CDR3 sequence (DNA): TGTGCCAGCAGTTCCCGGGACAGTAGCTCCTACGAGCAGTACTTC.

The chain employs TRBV19 and TRBJ2-5, with D maybe TRBD2 (6 bases). The last part of the DNA fits TRBJ2-7 better; the J call may be wrong. CDR3 size: 13 residues. Germline CDR1 reads LNHDA; CDR2 reads SQIVND (reference sequence). The CDR3 DNA follows: TGTGCCAGTAGTAGGCGGGGCGCCTACGAGCAGTACTTC. This sequence encodes CASSRRGAYEQYF.

The V and J genes are TRBV9 and TRBJ1-4, with TRBD1 as a possible D gene (6 bases). The length of the CDR3 is 14 residues. The germline gives CDR1 SGDLS, CDR2 YYNGEE. With 7 bases removed from V and 5 bases from J, the gap between germline ends came to 15 bases. CDR3 protein: CASGPTGLNEKLFF. DNA for the CDR3: TGTGCCAGCGGCCCGACAGGACTGAATGAAAAACTGTTTTTT.

As for this clone: At one boundary the junction diverges from the germline segment, which might be a read error. The chain couples TRBV7-7 to TRBJ1-1; perhaps TRBD1 as D (5 bases). Looked up from germline, CDR1 is SSHAT and CDR2 is FNYEAQ (reference sequence). The CDR3 consists of 13 residues. Written as DNA, the CDR3 is TGTGCTAGCAGCGCCGACAGGAACACTGAAGCTTTCTTT. It specifies CASSADRNTEAFF.

This clone turned up a few times. The V gene is TRBV6-5, the J gene TRBJ1-1; TRBD1 is a possible D gene (5 bases). Per the germline V gene, CDR1 is MNHEY and CDR2 is SVGAGI. This CDR3 spans 13 amino acids. The V end lost 5 bases, the J end lost 10 bases, and 17 bases lay between the germline ends. The CDR3 loop is CASSQVWTSPAFF. The CDR3 DNA is TGTGCCAGCAGTCAAGTATGGACAAGCCCAGCTTTCTTT.